Shown below are 16 T cell receptor beta chains from a single sample sequenced in a study of blood T cell repertoires in COVID-19. TCRdb's table, derived via immunoSEQ multiplex PCR, lists solely in-frame clones and lacks some. The sample shows tens of thousands of clones, around 85% of them seen only once. The sequencing input was peripheral blood. All receptors derive from a man in his 60s with acute or convalescent COVID-19.

This chain joins TRBV11-3 and TRBJ2-1; 7 nucleotides line up with TRBD2. J was trimmed by 4 bases and V by 7 bases; bases with no gene match: 7. Germline values: CDR1 SGHNT, CDR2 YENEEA. There are 14 residues in the CDR3. CDR3 coding DNA: TGTGCCAGCAAGAGAGCGGGGTCGTACAATGAGCAGTTCTTC. This sequence encodes CASKRAGSYNEQFF.

The gene calls are TRBV18 and TRBJ2-2; the match to TRBD2 covers 8 bases. Per germline, CDR1 KGHSH and CDR2 LQKENI. J gave up 2 bases and V 2 bases, and 1 base lay outside the gene matches. This CDR3 is 15 amino acids long. CDR3 nucleotides: TGTGCCAGCTCACCAGGACTAGCCAACACCGGGGAGCTGTTTTTT. Translated: CASSPGLANTGELFF. Full variable domain (remainder filled in from reference TRBV18 and TRBJ2-2): NAGVMQNPRHLVRRRGQEARLRCSPMKGHSHVYWYRQLPEEGLKFMVYLQKENIIDESGMPKERFSAEFPKEGPSILRIQQVVRGDSAAYFCASSPGLANTGELFFGEGSRLTVL.

About this clone: The identical CDR3 is also encoded by other nucleotide sequences in the sample. This rearrangement joins TRBV6-5 to TRBJ1-5; D is unresolved. CDR3 length: 13 amino acids. CDR1 is MNHEY, CDR2 SVGAGI, per germline. Trimming removed 0 bases from V and 4 bases from J, with 4 bases in between. This CDR3 is CASSYSRNQPQHF. The CDR3 region has the DNA TGTGCCAGCAGTTACTCGCGGAATCAGCCCCAGCATTTT.

The chain is built from TRBV9 and TRBJ2-2; possibly TRBD1 for D (5 bases). CDR3 size: 15 residues. V lost 4 bases and J 2 bases, leaving 12 bases between the germline ends. Germline values: CDR1 SGDLS, CDR2 YYNGEE. Here the CDR3 reads CASSPPTVNTGELFF. Here the CDR3 DNA reads TGTGCCAGCAGCCCACCGACAGTAAACACCGGGGAGCTGTTTTTT.

This clone appeared a single time. DNA of the CDR3: TGCGCCAGCAGCCCCTGGGACAGGGGGGCCTACGAGCAGTACTTC. It translates to CASSPWDRGAYEQYF. The rearrangement joins TRBV5-1 to TRBJ2-7, with 11 bases lining up with TRBD1. Germline trimming cut 4 bases from V and 2 bases from J; bases unmatched to any gene: 5. CDR1 and CDR2 from the germline V gene are SGHRS and YFSETQ. The CDR3 loop spans 15 amino acids.

This chain uses TRBV12-3 or TRBV12-4 with TRBJ1-5; a weak D match, TRBD1 (6 bases). CDR3 length: 12 residues. V lost 6 bases to trimming and J lost 5 bases, with 8 bases between them. The CDR3 sequence: CASRDSHQPQHF. CDR3 DNA sequence: TGTGCCAGCAGGGACAGTCATCAGCCCCAGCATTTT.

The table lists this clone with a count of one. The chain has TRBV7-9 and TRBJ1-4; D is unresolved. The CDR3 is made up of 15 amino acids. Germline values: CDR1 SEHNR, CDR2 FQNEAQ (reference sequence). The germline V and J ends were trimmed by 2 bases and 1 base, with 8 bases remaining between them. The CDR3, as DNA: TGTGCCAGCAGCTTACGTACGGGAACTAATGAAAAACTGTTTTTT. It yields the protein CASSLRTGTNEKLFF.

This chain links TRBV19 with TRBJ1-2, with TRBD1 matching 11 bases. CDR1 and CDR2 from the germline V gene are LNHDA and SQIVND (reference sequence). The length of the CDR3 is 14 residues. The V and J ends lost 6 bases and 2 bases, in that order; junction bases with no gene match: 2. This CDR3 is CASSRDRGNYGYTF. CDR3 DNA: TGTGCCAGTAGCCGGGACAGGGGGAACTATGGCTACACCTTC.

The chain couples TRBV18 to TRBJ1-2; 7 bases fit TRBD1. V lost 6 bases to trimming and J lost 3 bases; unmatched junction nucleotides: 10. The CDR3 loop spans 15 amino acids. Germline assignment: CDR1 KGHSH and CDR2 LQKENI. The CDR3 nucleotides read TGTGCCAGCTCGCCGGGACAGCCTAGAGACTATGGCTACACCTTC. It encodes CASSPGQPRDYGYTF. Variable domain in full (rest from reference TRBV18 and TRBJ1-2): NAGVMQNPRHLVRRRGQEARLRCSPMKGHSHVYWYRQLPEEGLKFMVYLQKENIIDESGMPKERFSAEFPKEGPSILRIQQVVRGDSAAYFCASSPGQPRDYGYTFGSGTRLTVV.

As regards this clone: Distinct nucleotide sequences in the sample also encode this CDR3. The chain carries TRBV11-2 and TRBJ2-5, with 8 nucleotides matching TRBD1. The CDR3 runs to 18 residues. With V trimmed by 2 bases and J by 2 bases, 13 bases remained unmatched. CDR1 and CDR2 from the germline V gene are SGHAT and FQNNGV. The CDR3 DNA is TGTGCCAGCAGCTTACGGTATATTCTCCGGGACAGGCAAGAGACCCAGTACTTC. This gives the protein CASSLRYILRDRQETQYF.

This clone was seen once. The chain carries TRBV2 and TRBJ2-3; TRBD2 matches 13 bases. CDR1 and CDR2 from the germline V gene are SNHLY and FYNNEI. Trimming cost V 8 bases and J 6 bases; bases outside gene matches: 11. This CDR3 has 16 residues. This CDR3 reads CASAWTSGGPQDTQYF. CDR3 DNA sequence: TGTGCCAGCGCCTGGACTAGCGGGGGCCCCCAGGATACGCAGTATTTT.

V and J are TRBV13 and TRBJ1-4, with D possibly matching TRBD1 (6 bases). Trimming took 5 bases from V and 7 from J, leaving 14 bases between them. The CDR3 has 14 amino acids. The germline gives CDR1 PRHDT, CDR2 FYEKMQ (reference sequence). The CDR3 region is CASSPLGGGEKLFF. The CDR3 nucleotides read TGTGCCAGCAGCCCGCTAGGGGGTGGTGAAAAACTGTTTTTT.

This clone was counted once. CDR3 DNA sequence: TGTGCCAGCTTACGGGGAAGTGGCGAGCAGTACTTC. This encodes CASLRGSGEQYF. The chain is built from TRBV2 and TRBJ2-7, with a tentative D call TRBD2 (5 bases). CDR3 length: 12 amino acids. Germline V gene data show CDR1 as SNHLY and CDR2 as FYNNEI. Trimming took 8 bases from V and 6 from J, leaving 14 bases between them.

The chain employs TRBV6-5 and TRBJ1-3; 9 nucleotides agree with TRBD1. Germline-derived CDR1 and CDR2 are MNHEY and SVGAGI. Unmatched junction bases numbered 2, after V lost 0 bases and J lost 2 bases. CDR3 size: 16 residues. The CDR3 loop is CASSYSRDRAGNTIYF. CDR3 bases: TGTGCCAGCAGTTACTCGAGGGACAGGGCTGGAAACACCATATATTTT.

V usage is TRBV18 and J usage is TRBJ1-5; no firm D call. Germline lookup yields CDR1 KGHSH and CDR2 LQKENI. CDR3 length equals 13 residues. V lost 3 bases to trimming and J lost 6 bases, with 9 bases between them. The CDR3, as DNA: TGTGCCAGCTCACCTCTAGGAGGTCAGCCCCAGCATTTT. Encoded protein: CASSPLGGQPQHF.

The V gene is TRBV5-6, the J gene TRBJ1-1; D is ambiguous. Germline V lookup: CDR1 SGHDT, CDR2 YYEEEE. CDR3 length equals 13 residues. V lost 0 bases and J lost 1, with 4 bases in between. CDR3 in amino acids: CASSLDTNTEAFF. CDR3 bases: TGTGCCAGCAGCTTGGACACGAACACTGAAGCTTTCTTT. Using reference TRBV5-6 and TRBJ1-1 for the parts outside the CDR3, the full variable domain is DAGVTQSPTHLIKTRGQQVTLRCSPKSGHDTVSWYQQALGQGPQFIFQYYEEEERQRGNFPDRFSGHQFPNYSSELNVNALLLGDSALYLCASSLDTNTEAFFGQGTRLTVV.